The rows below give T cell receptor beta chains drawn from one sample of a study of shared clonotypes between healthy human individuals. The method was immunoSEQ multiplex PCR; TCRdb's version includes in-frame clones alone and lacks a portion of them. Among over a million clones listed, around 78% were seen once. Sequences were obtained from memory CD4+ T cells from PBMCs. These receptors were collected from a man aged 18 to 30 in good health. Some clones in this sample may be carry-over from other donors' samples. Each CDR3 is given with its conserved first and last residue. The order of the fields is CDR3 DNA, CDR3 protein, J gene, V gene, D gene, clone size, CDR3 length. The D gene is left open where the match is weak. For some rows the clone size is stated as once, few or many, or as a class when expanded; others skip it.

CDR3nt: TGTGCCAGCAGTTATCCGGAAGAGACCCAGTACTTC
CDR3aa: CASSYPEETQYF
j_gene: TRBJ2-5
v_gene: TRBV6-6
d_gene: -
abundance: -
len: 12

CDR3nt: TGTGCCAGCAGTGAACCTGTACTGCGCGGCTACACCTTC
CDR3aa: CASSEPVLRGYTF
j_gene: TRBJ1-2
v_gene: TRBV6-4
d_gene: -
abundance: once
len: 13

CDR3nt: TGTGCCAGCAGCTTAGGTTGGGGGCATAACACTGAAGCTTTCTTT
CDR3aa: CASSLGWGHNTEAFF
j_gene: TRBJ1-1
v_gene: TRBV7-6
d_gene: -
abundance: once
len: 15

CDR3nt: TGTGCCAGCAGTACTTACCACGGACAGGGCGGAACTGAAGCTTTCTTT
CDR3aa: CASSTYHGQGGTEAFF
j_gene: TRBJ1-1
v_gene: TRBV6-6
d_gene: TRBD1
abundance: -
len: 16

CDR3nt: TGTGCCAGCGTCAGGGACCACTCTGGAAACACCATATATTTT
CDR3aa: CASVRDHSGNTIYF
j_gene: TRBJ1-3
v_gene: TRBV6-6
d_gene: -
abundance: -
len: 14

CDR3nt: TGTGCCAGCAGCTTAGCGAGGCGGGGCGGGTCAGAAAAACTGTTTTTT
CDR3aa: CASSLARRGGSEKLFF
j_gene: TRBJ1-4
v_gene: TRBV7-2
d_gene: -
abundance: -
len: 16

CDR3nt: TGTGCCAGTAGTATTTGGCGGGAGGGCCTAGGGGAGCAGTTCTTC
CDR3aa: CASSIWREGLGEQFF
j_gene: TRBJ2-1
v_gene: TRBV19
d_gene: TRBD2
abundance: -
len: 15

CDR3nt: TGTGCCAGCAGGACACCAGGGTCCCCGAACACTGAAGCTTTCTTT
CDR3aa: CASRTPGSPNTEAFF
j_gene: TRBJ1-1
v_gene: TRBV11-2
d_gene: -
abundance: -
len: 15

CDR3nt: TGTGCCAGCAGCGCCTCGGGGCTAGCGGGAGACACTAGCACAGATACGCAGTATTTT
CDR3aa: CASSASGLAGDTSTDTQYF
j_gene: TRBJ2-3
v_gene: TRBV7-6
d_gene: TRBD2
abundance: -
len: 19

CDR3nt: TGTGCCTGGATATTCAGGGGAGGCACTGAAGCTTTCTTT
CDR3aa: CAWIFRGGTEAFF
j_gene: TRBJ1-1
v_gene: TRBV30
d_gene: -
abundance: -
len: 13

CDR3nt: TGTGCCAGTAGACTCCAGCAGAGCGGGGAGCTGTTTTTT
CDR3aa: CASRLQQSGELFF
j_gene: TRBJ2-2
v_gene: TRBV19
d_gene: -
abundance: -
len: 13

CDR3nt: TGTGCCAGCAGCTTAACTGACGAAAAACTGTTTTTT
CDR3aa: CASSLTDEKLFF
j_gene: TRBJ1-4
v_gene: TRBV7-9
d_gene: -
abundance: -
len: 12

CDR3nt: TGTGCCAGCAGCCCCACCGGGGTAACCTCCACAGATACGCAGTATTTT
CDR3aa: CASSPTGVTSTDTQYF
j_gene: TRBJ2-3
v_gene: TRBV5-4
d_gene: -
abundance: -
len: 16

CDR3nt: TGTGCCAGCAGTTCCCCGTCGGACAGGGCAGGCGATACGCAGTATTTT
CDR3aa: CASSSPSDRAGDTQYF
j_gene: TRBJ2-3
v_gene: TRBV28
d_gene: TRBD1
abundance: -
len: 16

CDR3nt: TGCGCCAGCAGCCAAGACAGGGGAAAACTGTTTTTT
CDR3aa: CASSQDRGKLFF
j_gene: TRBJ1-4
v_gene: TRBV5-1
d_gene: TRBD1
abundance: -
len: 12

CDR3nt: TGCGCCAGCAGCTTGGGGGAGGGTTACTATGGCTACACCTTC
CDR3aa: CASSLGEGYYGYTF
j_gene: TRBJ1-2
v_gene: TRBV5-1
d_gene: -
abundance: -
len: 14

CDR3nt: TGTGCCAGCAGTCCCTCGGGACGGGGGAGCACTGAAGCTTTCTTT
CDR3aa: CASSPSGRGSTEAFF
j_gene: TRBJ1-1
v_gene: TRBV28
d_gene: -
abundance: -
len: 15

CDR3nt: TGCGCCAGCACCGAGGACGGAATGAACACTGAAGCTTTCTTT
CDR3aa: CASTEDGMNTEAFF
j_gene: TRBJ1-1
v_gene: TRBV5-1
d_gene: -
abundance: once
len: 14

CDR3nt: TGCGCCAGCAGTGTGACAATCAGGAGTCAGCAGTACTTC
CDR3aa: CASSVTIRSQQYF
j_gene: TRBJ2-7
v_gene: TRBV10-1
d_gene: -
abundance: -
len: 13

CDR3nt: TGTGCCAGTAGTATTCTGTATGAGCAGTTCTTC
CDR3aa: CASSILYEQFF
j_gene: TRBJ2-1
v_gene: TRBV19
d_gene: -
abundance: -
len: 11

CDR3nt: TGTGCCAGCAGTTCTGGGTCCTACGAGCAGTACTTC
CDR3aa: CASSSGSYEQYF
j_gene: TRBJ2-7
v_gene: TRBV28
d_gene: -
abundance: -
len: 12

CDR3nt: TGCGCCAGCAGCTCGGGATCCCTCAGGGGCGGCACTGAAGCTTTCTTT
CDR3aa: CASSSGSLRGGTEAFF
j_gene: TRBJ1-1
v_gene: TRBV5-1
d_gene: -
abundance: -
len: 16

CDR3nt: TGTGCCAGCTTGGGGGGAACTGAAGCTTTCTTT
CDR3aa: CASLGGTEAFF
j_gene: TRBJ1-1
v_gene: TRBV6-6
d_gene: -
abundance: few
len: 11

CDR3nt: TGCGCCAGCGGAGAAAGGCGGGATAGAGGCGCCATTCAGTACTTC
CDR3aa: CASGERRDRGAIQYF
j_gene: TRBJ2-4
v_gene: TRBV10-2
d_gene: -
abundance: -
len: 15

CDR3nt: TGTGCCAGCGGAAGACAGGGCCCCGGGGACACTGAAGCTTTCTTT
CDR3aa: CASGRQGPGDTEAFF
j_gene: TRBJ1-1
v_gene: TRBV2
d_gene: TRBD1
abundance: -
len: 15

CDR3nt: TGTGCCAGCAGACTTATCCCGGGACAGGACTACCGAAGCAACACCATATATTTT
CDR3aa: CASRLIPGQDYRSNTIYF
j_gene: TRBJ1-3
v_gene: TRBV28
d_gene: TRBD1
abundance: -
len: 18

CDR3nt: TGTGCCAGTAGTATTGGAGGGGGCGACAATCAGCCCCAGCATTTT
CDR3aa: CASSIGGGDNQPQHF
j_gene: TRBJ1-5
v_gene: TRBV19
d_gene: TRBD1
abundance: -
len: 15

CDR3nt: TGTGCCAGCAGCTCTGGACGGGGAGCAGGGGTCGAGCAGTACTTC
CDR3aa: CASSSGRGAGVEQYF
j_gene: TRBJ2-7
v_gene: TRBV7-2
d_gene: -
abundance: -
len: 15

CDR3nt: TGTGCCAGCAGCCCCCCTATCGTCGGGAGGAAACAGCTGGAGACCCAGTACTTC
CDR3aa: CASSPPIVGRKQLETQYF
j_gene: TRBJ2-5
v_gene: TRBV7-9
d_gene: TRBD2
abundance: -
len: 18